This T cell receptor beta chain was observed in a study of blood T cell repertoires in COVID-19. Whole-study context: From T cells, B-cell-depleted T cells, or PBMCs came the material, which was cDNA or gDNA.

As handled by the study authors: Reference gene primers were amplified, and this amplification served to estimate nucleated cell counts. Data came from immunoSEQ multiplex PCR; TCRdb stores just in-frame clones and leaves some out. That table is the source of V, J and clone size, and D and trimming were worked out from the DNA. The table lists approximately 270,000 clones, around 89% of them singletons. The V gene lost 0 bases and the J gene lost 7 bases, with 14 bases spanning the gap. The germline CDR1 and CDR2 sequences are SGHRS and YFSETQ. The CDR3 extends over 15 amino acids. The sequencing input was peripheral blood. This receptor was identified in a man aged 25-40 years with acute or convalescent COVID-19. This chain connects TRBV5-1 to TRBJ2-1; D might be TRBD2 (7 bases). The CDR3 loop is CASSLAAGAGNEQFF. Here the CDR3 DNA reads TGCGCCAGCAGCTTGGCGGCGGGGGCGGGGAATGAGCAGTTCTTC.